This T cell receptor (beta chain) stems from a study of CD8+ T cells in alopecia areata. Study-wide background: Patients in the treated group were given tofacitinib by mouth, 5 to 10 mg twice a day.

RNA was isolated and reverse transcribed to cDNA, the sequencing template. TCRdb's table, derived via immunoSEQ multiplex PCR, lists solely in-frame clones and lacks some. The data hold 95,000 to 100,000 clones, with under 70% observed a single time. Treatment of the sample: oral pan-JAK inhibitor, 5-10 mg twice daily. The V gene's germline CDR1 is SEHNR and CDR2 FQNEAQ (reference sequence). V was pared by 5 bases and J by 3 bases, with 10 bases between. This CDR3 region has 13 residues. This sequence originates from a human donor with alopecia areata. Specimen: CD8+ T cells sorted from blood, collected at week 4, from a patient treated with tofacitinib. This rearrangement joins TRBV7-9 to TRBJ2-5; tentative D call: TRBD2 (6 bases). The CDR3 DNA reads TGTGCCAGCAGCAGACTAGAGGAAGAGACCCAGTACTTC. This encodes CASSRLEEETQYF.